At least ten counts were recorded for the clone carrying this T cell receptor (beta chain). No antigen is known for it. One entry per CDR3 protein results from TCRdb running MiXCR on the 5' RACE reads. The sample yields 100,000 to 150,000 distinct CDR3 sequences, under 8.5% seen once. The ends lost 1 base at V and 1 base at J; junction bases unmatched: 3. The CDR3 is made up of 16 amino acids. Germline V gene data show CDR1 as SGHTA and CDR2 as FQGNSA. The data were taken from a study of T cells after yellow fever vaccination. Study outcomes and limitations: FACS-sorted repertoires could contain abundant clonotypes contaminating from the bulk population. Clones that expanded after primary vaccination mostly reappeared after the booster (less than 98% CD4, 75% to 90% CD8). Among all clonotypes, a small share was observed in both CD4 and CD8 compartments. A secondary response was less intense yet reached its peak sooner, at day 5 versus 15.

This sequence joins TRBV7-2 and TRBJ2-2, with 7 bases identical to TRBD2. Source: CD4+ T cells sorted from PBMCs, taken 10 days after the first yellow fever vaccination. The origin of this receptor is a man aged 18 to 30 who received the YFV17D yellow fever vaccine. The CDR3 protein is CASSLVGGMNTGELFF. CDR3 in DNA: TGTGCCAGCAGCTTAGTGGGGGGGATGAACACCGGGGAGCTGTTTTTT.